What follows are 9 T cell receptor beta chains derived from one specimen sequenced in a study of monozygotic twins with inflammatory bowel disease. One entry per CDR3 protein, without DNA, is what TCRdb gives after re-calling the 5' RACE reads. The sample table includes tens of thousands of distinct CDR3 sequences. The sample consisted of blood. The receptors derive from a human donor with ulcerative colitis or Crohn's disease, or a healthy co-twin of an affected twin (not recorded which).

The gene calls are TRBV27 and TRBJ2-6. The germline V gene encodes CDR1 MNHEY and CDR2 SMNVEV (reference sequence). This CDR3 region has 16 residues. CDR3 loop: CASSLASETGANVLTF.

V gene TRBV5-1 combines with J gene TRBJ1-6; TCRdb's D call, TRBD1, is unchecked because there is no DNA. The CDR3 is 15 residues long. The germline V gene encodes CDR1 SGHRS and CDR2 YFSETQ. CDR3 loop: CASSLVGQGDSPLHF. Full variable domain (outside the CDR3, taken from reference TRBV5-1 and TRBJ1-6): KAGVTQTPRYLIKTRGQQVTLSCSPISGHRSVSWYQQTPGQGLQFLFEYFSETQRNKGNFPGRFSGRQFSNSRSEMNVSTLELGDSALYLCASSLVGQGDSPLHFGNGTRLTVT.

This rearrangement joins TRBV12-3 or TRBV12-4 to TRBJ2-3; checking the TCRdb D call of TRBD1 is not possible without DNA. This CDR3 contains 13 residues. CDR3 sequence: CASSLGDPNTQYF.

The V and J genes are TRBV20-1 and TRBJ2-7; lacking DNA, the TRBD2 call made by TCRdb goes unchecked. Per the germline V gene, CDR1 is DFQATT and CDR2 is SNEGSKA (reference sequence). CDR3 length equals 14 residues. The CDR3 loop is CSAPVQGGGYEQYF.

CDR3: CASSQDRGAEAFF. J is TRBJ1-1 and V is TRBV14; TCRdb outputs TRBD1, but without DNA this stays unchecked. Per the germline V gene, CDR1 is SGHDN and CDR2 is FVKESK. This CDR3 is 13 amino acids long.

The chain recombines TRBV11-2 with TRBJ2-5. CDR1 and CDR2 from the germline V gene are SGHAT and FQNNGV. This CDR3 comprises 11 residues. The CDR3 is CASSLKGTQYF.

The chain carries TRBV7-8 and TRBJ2-2; TCRdb's D gene call, TRBD2, goes unchecked for lack of DNA. Germline CDR1 and CDR2: SGHVS and FQNEAQ. CDR3 size: 17 residues. This chain's CDR3 is CASSWDFLVPNTGELFF.

The chain employs TRBV6-5 and TRBJ1-6; TCRdb reports TRBD1, a call that lacks DNA to check it against. From germline, CDR1 is MNHEY and CDR2 SVGAGI. The CDR3 totals 15 residues. The CDR3 reads CASSYGTVQGFALHF.

The genes are TRBV12-3 or TRBV12-4 and TRBJ1-2; without DNA, the TCRdb call of TRBD1 cannot be checked. The CDR3 is 17 residues long. The CDR3 reads CASTQRDGQTSNYGYTF.